These 25 T cell receptor beta chains originate from one sample sequenced in a study of blood T cell repertoires in COVID-19. Some clones are missing from TCRdb's copy, which holds only in-frame ones; the method was immunoSEQ multiplex PCR. The repertoire includes a few hundred thousand clones, 85% to 90% of them detected once, and 3.6% sits in the top ten. Source material: peripheral blood. The receptors come from a man in his late teens or twenties with active or convalescent COVID-19.

The rearrangement joins TRBV19 to TRBJ2-7; TRBD2 matches at 8 bases. The CDR3 covers 13 residues. CDR1 and CDR2 from the germline V gene are LNHDA and SQIVND (reference sequence). Trimming took 6 bases from V and 3 from J; bases not matched to a gene: 4. CDR3 sequence (DNA): TGTGCCAGTAGCATGAGCGGGAGCTACGAGCAGTACTTC. Residues: CASSMSGSYEQYF.

This rearrangement joins TRBV5-1 to TRBJ1-5, with a tentative D call TRBD1 (5 bases). CDR1 is SGHRS, CDR2 YFSETQ, per germline. This CDR3 is built from 14 residues. Trimming stripped 1 base from V and 9 bases from J, with 14 bases between. This CDR3 is CASSLLPGKRPQHF. The CDR3 bases are TGCGCCAGCAGCTTGTTACCAGGGAAGCGGCCCCAGCATTTT.

The chain is built from TRBV19 and TRBJ1-5; tentative D call: TRBD1 (6 bases). The CDR3 runs 20 residues. Germline values: CDR1 LNHDA, CDR2 SQIVND (reference sequence). V lost 1 base to trimming and J lost 2 bases, with 24 bases between them. CDR3 sequence (DNA): TGTGCCAGTAGTATAGGGAGGTTTAGAAAAGGGGGAGATGGCAATCAGCCCCAGCATTTT. It encodes CASSIGRFRKGGDGNQPQHF.

The rearrangement links TRBV19 to TRBJ1-4; TRBD1 agrees at 7 bases. Germline lookup yields CDR1 LNHDA and CDR2 SQIVND (reference sequence). V lost 2 bases to trimming and J lost 10 bases; unmatched junction nucleotides: 16. The CDR3 has 17 residues. The CDR3 DNA is TGTGCCAGTAGTATATTTGTAGGGGGCAGGGTTCCTGGAAAACTGTTTTTT. It translates to CASSIFVGGRVPGKLFF.

The chain is built from TRBV2 and TRBJ2-3; 9 positions agree with TRBD2. Germline trimming cut 8 bases from V and 6 bases from J; bases unmatched to any gene: 9. The length of the CDR3 is 14 residues. Germline lookup yields CDR1 SNHLY and CDR2 FYNNEI. CDR3 loop: CASLQTSGGDTQYF. In nucleotides, the CDR3 is TGTGCCAGCCTACAGACTAGCGGTGGGGATACGCAGTATTTT.

This clone was seen a few times. The gene calls are TRBV14 and TRBJ1-1; TRBD1 agrees at 9 bases. CDR1 is SGHDN and CDR2 is FVKESK in the germline V gene. CDR3 length: 15 residues. V was pared by 4 bases and J by 3 bases, with 6 bases of the junction left unmatched. CDR3 DNA sequence: TGTGCCAGCAGCCCAACAGGGGGCATCGACACTGAAGCTTTCTTT. Translating it yields CASSPTGGIDTEAFF.

The count of this clone is one. The chain uses TRBV7-6 and TRBJ1-1, with TRBD1 identical over 11 bases. CDR1 and CDR2 from the germline V gene are SGHVS and FNYEAQ. J gave up 7 bases and V 1 base, and 5 bases lay outside the gene matches. This CDR3 spans 15 amino acids. The CDR3 DNA follows: TGTGCCAGCAGCTTAGGGGGACAGGGGGGTAATGAAGCTTTCTTT. Residues: CASSLGGQGGNEAFF.

The chain links TRBV30 to TRBJ2-1; possibly TRBD2 for D (5 bases). CDR3 size: 11 residues. Germline values: CDR1 GTSNPN, CDR2 SVGIG (reference sequence). V was shortened by 5 bases and J by 6 bases, with 8 bases between the two germline ends. The CDR3 coding sequence is TGTGCCTGGGCCGGGGTCAATGAGCAGTTCTTC. Its protein product is CAWAGVNEQFF.

This chain links TRBV4-1 with TRBJ2-7; 10 bases match TRBD1. The V and J ends lost 0 bases and 3 bases, in that order; junction bases with no gene match: 5. Germline CDR1 reads MGHRA; CDR2 reads YSYEKL. This CDR3 spans 16 amino acids. This chain's CDR3 is CASSQDEGQGHYEQYF. The CDR3 DNA reads TGCGCCAGCAGCCAAGATGAGGGACAGGGGCACTACGAGCAGTACTTC.

The chain recombines TRBV6-6 with TRBJ1-1; no clear D. The V end lost 2 bases, the J end lost 1 base, and 2 bases lay between the germline ends. The CDR3 covers 12 residues. The V gene's germline CDR1 is MNHNY and CDR2 SVGAGI (reference sequence). Written as DNA, the CDR3 is TGTGCCAGCAGTTACCAGAACACTGAAGCTTTCTTT. Protein: CASSYQNTEAFF.

This clone was seen only once. The rearrangement uses TRBV7-2 and TRBJ2-7; 8 bases match TRBD1. This CDR3 region has 13 residues. Germline CDR1 is SGHTA and CDR2 is FQGNSA. After removal of 5 bases from V and 5 bases from J, the junction contained 5 bases not matched to a gene. The CDR3 bases are TGTGCCAGCAGCAAGGGACAGGAAGACGAGCAGTACTTC. It is translated as CASSKGQEDEQYF.

CDR3 loop: CASSRDSGANVLTF. The CDR3 coding sequence is TGTGCCAGCAGTCGAGACTCTGGGGCCAACGTCCTGACTTTC. The chain couples TRBV6-4 to TRBJ2-6; no definite D call. The CDR3 spans 14 residues. Germline-derived CDR1 and CDR2 are MRHNA and SNTAGT. Trimming took 5 bases from V and 0 from J, leaving 5 bases between them.

This clone was detected once. This chain links TRBV21-1 with TRBJ1-6; TRBD1 is the table's D call, not checked against the DNA. TRBV21-1 is listed as a pseudogene. This CDR3 spans 12 amino acids. The CDR3 region is CASWTGDSPLHF. Written as DNA, the CDR3 is TGTGCCAGTTGGACAGGGGATTCACCCCTCCACTTT.

The rearrangement uses TRBV5-1 and TRBJ2-7; 10 bases align to TRBD1. V lost 5 bases to trimming and J lost 1 base; unmatched junction nucleotides: 12. Germline lookup yields CDR1 SGHRS and CDR2 YFSETQ. The CDR3 contains 17 residues. The CDR3 reads CASRSLGKDRGSYEQYF. In DNA, the CDR3 is TGCGCCAGCAGGAGTTTAGGTAAGGACAGGGGGTCCTACGAGCAGTACTTC.

The chain's CDR3 is CASSPPGTYTAGELFF. The CDR3 DNA reads TGTGCCAGCTCACCACCGGGTACCTACACAGCCGGGGAGCTGTTTTTT. The chain uses TRBV18 and TRBJ2-2; D uncertain. Germline V gene lookup returns CDR1 KGHSH and CDR2 LQKENI. The V and J ends lost 0 bases and 6 bases respectively, with 14 bases between them. The CDR3 runs 16 residues.

The rearrangement links TRBV5-4 to TRBJ2-2; possible D gene TRBD2, 5 bases. V gave up 7 bases and J gave up 6 bases, with 16 bases separating them. This CDR3 is 14 amino acids long. CDR1 is SGHNT, CDR2 YYREEE, per germline (reference sequence). The DNA for the CDR3 is TGTGCCAGCGGAGTCAACGGGGTGGCCGGGGAGCTGTTTTTT. Protein: CASGVNGVAGELFF.

This chain joins TRBV11-2 and TRBJ2-5, with TRBD1 as a possible D gene (6 bases). The V gene's germline CDR1 is SGHAT and CDR2 FQNNGV. The germline V and J ends were trimmed by 2 bases and 5 bases, with 18 bases remaining between them. This CDR3 has 16 amino acids. The CDR3 reads CASSLPVGRGYETQYF. The CDR3 DNA is TGTGCCAGCAGCTTACCGGTCGGCAGGGGTTATGAGACCCAGTACTTC.

V gene TRBV19 combines with J gene TRBJ1-1; TRBD1 is a possible D gene (5 bases). V dropped 3 bases and J dropped 2 bases, with 10 bases sitting between them. Germline CDR1 and CDR2: LNHDA and SQIVND (reference sequence). There are 14 residues in the CDR3. CDR3 bases: TGTGCCAGTAGTATCGGGCAGGGAAACACTGAAGCTTTCTTT. It specifies CASSIGQGNTEAFF.

V usage is TRBV9 and J usage is TRBJ1-6; 7 nucleotides align to TRBD1. V shed 3 bases, J shed 5 bases, and the junction held 5 bases outside the gene matches. The CDR3 consists of 15 residues. Germline V CDR1 and CDR2: SGDLS, YYNGEE. The CDR3 region has the DNA TGTGCCAGCAGCGGACAGGGTGGACATAATTCACCCCTCCACTTT. Translation: CASSGQGGHNSPLHF.

The V and J genes are TRBV14 and TRBJ2-7, with no clear D. The V gene's germline CDR1 is SGHDN and CDR2 FVKESK. The V and J ends lost 0 bases and 8 bases respectively, with 11 bases between them. The CDR3 runs to 13 residues. CDR3 bases: TGTGCCAGCAGCCAAGATCCAGGAACCCAGCAGTACTTC. Its protein product is CASSQDPGTQQYF. The full variable domain, in which reference TRBV14 and TRBJ2-7 provide the parts outside the CDR3, is EAGVTQFPSHSVIEKGQTVTLRCDPISGHDNLYWYRRVMGKEIKFLLHFVKESKQDESGMPNNRFLAERTGGTYSTLKVQPAELEDSGVYFCASSQDPGTQQYFGPGTRLTVT.

This rearrangement joins TRBV5-4 to TRBJ2-3; 7 nucleotides agree with TRBD1. After removal of 4 bases from V and 2 bases from J, the junction contained 10 bases not matched to a gene. The CDR3 has 16 amino acids. The germline V gene has CDR1 SGHNT and CDR2 YYREEE (reference sequence). CDR3 sequence: CASSLRRDSATDTQYF. CDR3 DNA sequence: TGTGCCAGCAGCCTGCGCCGGGACAGTGCCACAGATACGCAGTATTTT. Full variable domain (missing parts from reference TRBV5-4 and TRBJ2-3): ETGVTQSPTHLIKTRGQQVTLRCSSQSGHNTVSWYQQALGQGPQFIFQYYREEENGRGNFPPRFSGLQFPNYSSELNVNALELDDSALYLCASSLRRDSATDTQYFGPGTRLTVL.

Points on this clone: A junction end diverges from the germline sequence, so it may reflect a read error. The chain uses TRBV9 and TRBJ2-1; 8 bases match TRBD2. This CDR3 is 15 amino acids long. CDR1 SGDLS and CDR2 YYNGEE come from the germline V gene. The CDR3 region has the DNA TGTGCCAGCAGTGCTAGCGGGTCCTCCTCCAATGAGCAGTTCTTC. This translates into CASSASGSSSNEQFF.

The CDR3 coding sequence is TGCGCCAGCAGCTTCGGACTAGCGGGGGATCTTTACGAGCAGTACTTC. This codes for CASSFGLAGDLYEQYF. The chain has TRBV5-1 and TRBJ2-7; 13 bases match TRBD2. Germline loops: CDR1 SGHRS, CDR2 YFSETQ. The CDR3 contains 16 residues. Germline trimming cut 2 bases from V and 4 bases from J; bases unmatched to any gene: 6.

V and J are TRBV5-1 and TRBJ2-1; weak D call: TRBD2 (6 bases). Germline assignment: CDR1 SGHRS and CDR2 YFSETQ. The CDR3 totals 16 residues. The V end lost 0 bases, the J end lost 8 bases, and 18 bases lay between the germline ends. The CDR3 sequence is CASSLVYRRGMDEQFF. The CDR3, as DNA: TGCGCCAGCAGCTTGGTTTATCGGCGGGGTATGGATGAGCAGTTCTTC.

This clone was seen just once. This chain joins TRBV5-1 and TRBJ2-2; D call uncertain. This CDR3 is 13 amino acids long. V dropped 5 bases and J dropped 7 bases, with 12 bases sitting between them. CDR1 and CDR2 (germline): SGHRS, YFSETQ. The DNA of the CDR3 is TGCGCCAGCAGAGATCTGGCAAACGGGGAGCTGTTTTTT. Translating it yields CASRDLANGELFF. The complete variable domain, with remaining parts taken from reference TRBV5-1 and TRBJ2-2, reads KAGVTQTPRYLIKTRGQQVTLSCSPISGHRSVSWYQQTPGQGLQFLFEYFSETQRNKGNFPGRFSGRQFSNSRSEMNVSTLELGDSALYLCASRDLANGELFFGEGSRLTVL.